These 30 T cell receptor beta chains came from one sample sequenced in a study of identical twins (dated by TCRdb to the mid-2010s). Library prep was done by 5' RACE. The sequencing machine was an Illumina HiSeq 2000. TCRdb cleaned the public reads at Q25 with fastp, built clones with MiXCR and kept in-frame beta chains. When rows share a CDR3 protein, they turn into one entry using the most common DNA and genes. Here the sample has just under 550,000 distinct CDR3 sequences; about 15% occur a single time. The ten largest clones add up to nearly 0.45% of the sample. These data also featured in a second study, about yellow fever vaccine responses in identical twins.

The sequencing input was CD4+ T cells sorted from blood. All receptors come from a woman in her late teens or twenties in good health.

This clonotype was seen a few times. V and J are TRBV5-5 and TRBJ2-1, with D possibly matching TRBD2 (6 bases). The CDR3 spans 14 residues. Trimming took off 9 bases at V and 4 bases at J, with 17 bases between the two ends. CDR1 SGHKS and CDR2 YYEKEE come from the germline V gene (reference sequence). The CDR3 loop is CATKPGEVYNEQFF. CDR3 coding DNA: TGTGCCACCAAGCCCGGGGAGGTGTACAATGAGCAGTTCTTC.

V gene TRBV12-3 or TRBV12-4 combines with J gene TRBJ1-2; TRBD1 matches 9 bases. V lost 3 bases to trimming and J lost 8 bases; unmatched junction nucleotides: 4. The CDR3 is made up of 13 amino acids. This CDR3 reads CASSFGQGRGYTF. CDR3 coding DNA: TGTGCCAGCAGTTTCGGACAGGGGCGAGGCTACACCTTC.

There are many counts of this clonotype. The V gene is TRBV10-3, the J gene TRBJ2-7; D call uncertain. The CDR3 is 14 amino acids. Germline values: CDR1 ENHRY, CDR2 SYGVKD. Trimming left V 4 bases short and J 3 bases short, with 13 bases between. The CDR3 is CAISGQVLGYEQYF. The CDR3, as DNA: TGTGCCATCAGTGGACAAGTGCTAGGCTACGAGCAGTACTTC.

V is TRBV11-2 and J is TRBJ2-2; 11 bases map to TRBD2. CDR3 size: 21 residues. After removal of 3 bases from V and 3 bases from J, the junction contained 18 bases not matched to a gene. Per germline, CDR1 SGHAT and CDR2 FQNNGV. In DNA, the CDR3 is TGTGCCAGCAGCTTCCAAGGGGTAGCGGGAGGGCTACTTGGGGACACCGGGGAGCTGTTTTTT. Translation: CASSFQGVAGGLLGDTGELFF.

This clonotype showed up just once. The chain carries TRBV7-9 and TRBJ2-7; tentatively, D is TRBD1 (5 bases). The germline V gene encodes CDR1 SEHNR and CDR2 FQNEAQ (reference sequence). V was clipped by 5 bases and J by 2 bases, with 13 bases between them. This CDR3 has 14 amino acids. In DNA, the CDR3 is TGTGCCAGCAGCCCCCATCTAGGGGCCTACGAGCAGTACTTC. This codes for CASSPHLGAYEQYF.

In this sample, this clonotype turned up many times. The gene calls are TRBV14 and TRBJ2-2, with no clear D. Per germline, CDR1 SGHDN and CDR2 FVKESK. V was shortened by 5 bases and J by 1 base, with 8 bases between the two germline ends. The CDR3 extends over 14 amino acids. As DNA, the CDR3 is TGTGCCAGCAGCTCGGACCAGAACACCGGGGAGCTGTTTTTT. This encodes CASSSDQNTGELFF. The full variable domain, completed using reference TRBV14 and TRBJ2-2, is EAGVTQFPSHSVIEKGQTVTLRCDPISGHDNLYWYRRVMGKEIKFLLHFVKESKQDESGMPNNRFLAERTGGTYSTLKVQPAELEDSGVYFCASSSDQNTGELFFGEGSRLTVL.

This clonotype appeared a few times. The chain carries TRBV10-3 and TRBJ2-1; D is undetermined. The CDR3 covers 11 residues. Deletions cut 10 bases from V and 8 bases from J, with 12 bases between. Germline-derived CDR1 and CDR2 are ENHRY and SYGVKD. CDR3 protein: CASTDQYEQFF. The CDR3 nucleotides are TGTGCCAGCACAGACCAGTATGAGCAGTTCTTC.

This clonotype showed up just a few times. The genes are TRBV5-1 and TRBJ2-2; D ambiguous. The CDR3 consists of 14 residues. V lost 0 bases and J 4 bases, leaving 7 bases between the germline ends. Germline CDR1 and CDR2: SGHRS and YFSETQ. The CDR3 nucleotides are TGCGCCAGCAGCTTGGATGGTGTCACCGGGGAGCTGTTTTTT. Protein sequence: CASSLDGVTGELFF.

The chain combines TRBV20-1 with TRBJ2-2, with D tentatively TRBD1 (5 bases). Trimming shortened V by 4 bases and J by 1 base, and 13 bases separated the two germline ends. The CDR3 has 15 residues. CDR1 and CDR2 from the germline V gene are DFQATT and SNEGSKA (reference sequence). The DNA of the CDR3 is TGCAGTGCTAAAAGGGGCTTCCTGAACACCGGGGAGCTGTTTTTT. Translating gives CSAKRGFLNTGELFF.

The chain recombines TRBV7-9 with TRBJ2-7; D is undetermined. The V gene's germline CDR1 is SEHNR and CDR2 FQNEAQ (reference sequence). Between the trimmed V and J ends, which lost 5 bases and 3 bases, there was a span of 17 bases. This CDR3 region has 15 residues. Here the CDR3 reads CASSPRLGLNYEQYF. The CDR3 bases are TGTGCCAGCAGCCCCCGACTCGGGCTGAACTACGAGCAGTACTTC.

This clonotype showed up just a few times. The V gene is TRBV20-1, the J gene TRBJ2-2; the match to TRBD2 covers 9 bases. Looked up from germline, CDR1 is DFQATT and CDR2 is SNEGSKA (reference sequence). The V gene end was trimmed by 2 bases and the J gene end by 0 bases; junction bases not matched to a gene: 4. The CDR3 runs to 16 residues. The CDR3: CSARFGGGANTGELFF. The CDR3 coding sequence is TGCAGTGCTAGATTCGGCGGGGGGGCGAACACCGGGGAGCTGTTTTTT.

The chain is built from TRBV24-1 and TRBJ2-3, with D possibly matching TRBD2 (6 bases). The CDR3 extends over 15 amino acids. The V end lost 4 bases, the J end lost 5 bases, and 15 bases lay between the germline ends. Germline assignment: CDR1 KGHDR and CDR2 SFDVKD. CDR3 sequence: CATSEYGGAVDTQYF. CDR3 nucleotides: TGTGCCACCAGTGAATACGGGGGAGCGGTAGATACGCAGTATTTT.

This clonotype was counted a few times. J is TRBJ2-5 and V is TRBV5-1, with D perhaps matching TRBD1 (7 bases). Germline loops: CDR1 SGHRS, CDR2 YFSETQ. The CDR3 extends over 14 amino acids. V was trimmed by 4 bases and J by 7 bases, leaving 17 bases between them. The CDR3 loop is CASSPRDSLGTQYF. The CDR3 DNA follows: TGCGCCAGCAGCCCGCGGGACAGTTTGGGGACCCAGTACTTC.

The J gene is TRBJ2-3, the V gene TRBV7-2; D call uncertain. V lost 1 base to trimming and J lost 8 bases, with 4 bases between them. CDR3 length: 11 residues. Germline assignment: CDR1 SGHTA and CDR2 FQGNSA. The CDR3 DNA reads as TGTGCCAGCAGCTTAGTTGCTACGCAGTATTTT. As protein: CASSLVATQYF. Combining the CDR3 with reference TRBV7-2 and TRBJ2-3 gives the whole variable domain GAGVSQSPSNKVTEKGKDVELRCDPISGHTALYWYRQSLGQGLEFLIYFQGNSAPDKSGLPSDRFSAERTGGSVSTLTIQRTQQEDSAVYLCASSLVATQYFGPGTRLTVL.

There are a few counts of this clonotype. This rearrangement joins TRBV6-5 to TRBJ2-3, with 8 positions matching TRBD2. The V and J ends lost 2 bases and 6 bases, in that order; junction bases with no gene match: 16. CDR1 is MNHEY, CDR2 SVGAGI, per germline. The CDR3 is 18 amino acids. The CDR3 reads CASSYRQLRGEHMDTQYF. The CDR3, as DNA: TGTGCCAGCAGTTACCGACAGTTGCGGGGGGAACACATGGATACGCAGTATTTT.

This clonotype was seen only a few times. The chain couples TRBV5-5 to TRBJ1-1; unclear D gene. This CDR3 contains 12 residues. CDR1 is SGHKS, CDR2 YYEKEE, per germline (reference sequence). V lost 0 bases and J 8 bases, leaving 8 bases between the germline ends. The CDR3 reads CASSLVRQEAFF. CDR3 DNA: TGTGCCAGCAGCTTGGTGCGCCAGGAAGCTTTCTTT.

This clonotype was counted a few times. The CDR3 DNA reads as TGTGCCAGCAGTTTGGGGACAGGGGGCGCAGCCAACGTCCTGACTTTC. Its translation: CASSLGTGGAANVLTF. The V call is TRBV12-3 or TRBV12-4, the J call TRBJ2-6; 12 bases agree with TRBD1. This CDR3 has 16 amino acids. V lost 3 bases, J lost 7 bases, and 4 bases stayed unmatched.

The V and J genes are TRBV4-1 and TRBJ2-1, with D tentatively TRBD2 (6 bases). CDR1 MGHRA and CDR2 YSYEKL come from the germline V gene. Trimming took off 1 base at V and 8 bases at J, with 21 bases between the two ends. This CDR3 region has 17 residues. CDR3 bases: TGCGCCAGCAGCCAAGCAACCACGGGCCTCCGGGACTATGAGCAGTTCTTC. Translation: CASSQATTGLRDYEQFF.

V and J are TRBV10-2 and TRBJ2-1; D perhaps matches TRBD2 (6 bases). The CDR3 extends over 13 amino acids. Germline V lookup: CDR1 WSHSY, CDR2 SAAADI. Trimming removed 6 bases from V and 6 bases from J, with 12 bases in between. CDR3 residues: CASRGGVGNEQFF. For the CDR3, the DNA is TGCGCCAGCAGGGGCGGGGTGGGCAATGAGCAGTTCTTC.

This clonotype was detected many times. V is TRBV12-3 or TRBV12-4 and J is TRBJ1-5; D may be TRBD1 (6 bases). The CDR3 length is 13 residues. Trimming shortened V by 7 bases and J by 4 bases, and 11 bases separated the two germline ends. CDR3 bases: TGTGCCAGCATCGACAGGTTTAATCAGCCCCAGCATTTT. Encoded protein: CASIDRFNQPQHF.

This clonotype has only a few counts. The genes are TRBV18 and TRBJ2-3; 8 bases line up with TRBD1. The CDR3 runs to 15 residues. The junction had 4 bases not matched to a gene; V was cut back by 5 bases and J by 0 bases. CDR1 and CDR2 (germline): KGHSH, LQKENI. CDR3 bases: TGTGCCAGCTCAGCAGGGGGCTTCAGCACAGATACGCAGTATTTT. It translates to CASSAGGFSTDTQYF.

The chain is built from TRBV5-1 and TRBJ2-5, with 12 bases aligning to TRBD1. Trimming at V came to 0 bases and at J to 3 bases, leaving 6 bases not matched to a gene. Germline V lookup: CDR1 SGHRS, CDR2 YFSETQ. The CDR3 length is 17 residues. CDR3 sequence: CASSLATGQGAEETQYF. Written as DNA, the CDR3 is TGCGCCAGCAGCTTGGCCACGGGACAGGGGGCCGAAGAGACCCAGTACTTC. The full variable domain, rest sourced from reference TRBV5-1 and TRBJ2-5, is KAGVTQTPRYLIKTRGQQVTLSCSPISGHRSVSWYQQTPGQGLQFLFEYFSETQRNKGNFPGRFSGRQFSNSRSEMNVSTLELGDSALYLCASSLATGQGAEETQYFGPGTRLLVL.

This CDR3 reads CATSDLNSGANVLTF. CDR3 coding DNA: TGTGCCACCAGTGATTTGAACTCTGGGGCCAACGTCCTGACTTTC. This rearrangement joins TRBV24-1 to TRBJ2-6; no firm D call. This CDR3 comprises 15 residues. The ends were cut back, 0 bases at V and 0 bases at J, with 2 bases in the middle. Germline-derived CDR1 and CDR2 are KGHDR and SFDVKD.

The chain uses TRBV29-1 and TRBJ2-1; D possibly corresponds to TRBD2 (5 bases). Germline CDR1 reads SQVTM; CDR2 reads ANQGSEA. Trimming stripped 7 bases from V and 1 base from J, with 14 bases between. The CDR3 is made up of 14 amino acids. The CDR3 DNA reads TGCAGCGGCACCCTAGCAGTATCCTACAATGAGCAGTTCTTC. Amino acids: CSGTLAVSYNEQFF.

V usage is TRBV21-1 and J usage is TRBJ2-7; the listed D gene, TRBD1, was not tested against the DNA. TRBV21-1 has pseudogene status. The CDR3 consists of 16 residues. CDR3 DNA sequence: TGTGCCAGCAGCTTTCAACCGGGACAGACCCCTTACGAGCAGTACTTC. Translating it yields CASSFQPGQTPYEQYF.

V gene TRBV6-1 combines with J gene TRBJ2-1; 14 bases map to TRBD2. Unmatched junction bases numbered 14, after V lost 7 bases and J lost 12 bases. The CDR3 spans 16 residues. Germline-derived CDR1 and CDR2 are MNHNS and SASEGT. The CDR3 reads CASTTTGTSGGGRQFF. CDR3 nucleotides: TGTGCCAGCACCACAACCGGGACTAGCGGGGGAGGGAGGCAGTTCTTC.

This clonotype was found a few times. The V call is TRBV3-1, the J call TRBJ2-1; D is possibly TRBD1 or TRBD2 (5 bases each). Germline CDR1 LGHDT, CDR2 YNNKEL (reference sequence). The V gene lost 6 bases and the J gene lost 3 bases, with 15 bases spanning the gap. There are 15 residues in the CDR3. The CDR3 spells CASSLSGRNYNEQFF. As DNA, the CDR3 is TGTGCCAGCAGTCTTTCGGGACGTAACTACAATGAGCAGTTCTTC.

The chain is built from TRBV28 and TRBJ2-3; D may be TRBD2 (5 bases). V lost 3 bases and J lost 2, with 15 bases in between. CDR3 length: 16 residues. Per the germline V gene, CDR1 is MDHEN and CDR2 is SYDVKM. The CDR3 here is CASSFPTGLTTDTQYF. Written as DNA, the CDR3 is TGTGCCAGCAGTTTCCCAACTGGACTTACCACAGATACGCAGTATTTT.

This sequence joins TRBV12-3 or TRBV12-4 and TRBJ2-3; no clear D gene. CDR3 length equals 12 residues. Trimming removed 3 bases from V and 6 bases from J, with 7 bases in between. In DNA, the CDR3 is TGTGCCAGCAGTTTTTTCGGTGATACGCAGTATTTT. Residues: CASSFFGDTQYF.

This clonotype appeared a few times. The rearrangement uses TRBV3-1 and TRBJ1-1; D is undetermined. Looked up from germline, CDR1 is LGHDT and CDR2 is YNNKEL (reference sequence). This CDR3 is built from 13 residues. V was clipped by 4 bases and J by 3 bases, with 9 bases between them. The CDR3 here is CASSPDTYTEAFF. The CDR3 DNA sequence: TGTGCCAGCAGCCCAGACACGTACACTGAAGCTTTCTTT.